This is a list of T cell receptor beta chains from one sample in a study of shared clonotypes between healthy human individuals. Data came from immunoSEQ multiplex PCR; TCRdb stores just in-frame clones and leaves some out. The sample comprises under 600,000 clones, 90% to 97% of which are singletons, and under 0.065% rests with the top ten. The sample comprised naive CD4+ T cells sorted from blood. The receptors derive from a woman in her thirties in good health. CDR3s include the opening cysteine and the closing phenylalanine or tryptophan. Fields, in order: D gene, V gene, clone size, J gene, CDR3 DNA, CDR3 protein. A D gene is named only where the DNA matches it firmly. Size values are once, few and many counts, or a class for expanded clones, and some rows have none.

D gene: -
V gene: TRBV5-1
clone size: -
J gene: TRBJ2-1
CDR3 DNA: TGCGCCAGCAGCTCGCATCGCCGCGGCGGCAATGAGCAGTTCTTC
CDR3 protein: CASSSHRRGGNEQFF

D gene: -
V gene: TRBV9
clone size: -
J gene: TRBJ1-2
CDR3 DNA: TGTGCCAGCAGCGAGGACAGACCTAACTATGGCTACACCTTC
CDR3 protein: CASSEDRPNYGYTF

D gene: TRBD2
V gene: TRBV6-4
clone size: -
J gene: TRBJ2-7
CDR3 DNA: TGTGCCAGCAGTTCTCGGCCTAGCGGCTACGAGCAGTACTTC
CDR3 protein: CASSSRPSGYEQYF

D gene: TRBD1
V gene: TRBV28
clone size: -
J gene: TRBJ2-7
CDR3 DNA: TGTGCCAGCGGGACAGCCTCCTCCTACGAGCAGTACTTC
CDR3 protein: CASGTASSYEQYF

D gene: TRBD1
V gene: TRBV6-1
clone size: -
J gene: TRBJ1-5
CDR3 DNA: TGTGCCAGCAGGTCACAGGGGAATAGCAATCAGCCCCAGCATTTT
CDR3 protein: CASRSQGNSNQPQHF

D gene: TRBD1
V gene: TRBV11-2
clone size: -
J gene: TRBJ2-7
CDR3 DNA: TGTGCCAGCAGAACAGGGGTCGAGCAGTACTTC
CDR3 protein: CASRTGVEQYF

D gene: -
V gene: TRBV5-1
clone size: once
J gene: TRBJ2-2
CDR3 DNA: TGCGCCAGCAGCCCCGGTTTGGGGGCCGGGGAGCTGTTTTTT
CDR3 protein: CASSPGLGAGELFF

D gene: TRBD1
V gene: TRBV5-1
clone size: once
J gene: TRBJ1-1
CDR3 DNA: TGCGCCAGCAGCTTGACAGGGGCAGAAGCTTTCTTT
CDR3 protein: CASSLTGAEAFF

D gene: -
V gene: TRBV9
clone size: -
J gene: TRBJ1-2
CDR3 DNA: TGTGCCAGCAGCGTAGCAGGGAAGGGTGGCTACACCTTC
CDR3 protein: CASSVAGKGGYTF

D gene: -
V gene: TRBV25-1
clone size: -
J gene: TRBJ1-5
CDR3 DNA: TGTGCCAGCAGTGAACACAAAAAAAATCAGCCCCAGCATTTT
CDR3 protein: CASSEHKKNQPQHF

D gene: -
V gene: TRBV5-1
clone size: -
J gene: TRBJ1-5
CDR3 DNA: TGCGCCAGCAGCTTGGGTGACTCTGGGCAGCCCCAGCATTTT
CDR3 protein: CASSLGDSGQPQHF

D gene: TRBD2
V gene: TRBV7-3
clone size: -
J gene: TRBJ2-1
CDR3 DNA: TGTGCCAGCAGCCCCACTAGCGGGAGTCACAATGAGCAGTTCTTC
CDR3 protein: CASSPTSGSHNEQFF

D gene: -
V gene: TRBV5-1
clone size: -
J gene: TRBJ2-7
CDR3 DNA: TGCGCCAGCAGCCTTACAGCTTCCTACGAGCAGTACTTC
CDR3 protein: CASSLTASYEQYF

D gene: TRBD2
V gene: TRBV19
clone size: -
J gene: TRBJ2-3
CDR3 DNA: TGTGCCAGTATGGGAGGGCAGGCCACAGATACGCAGTATTTT
CDR3 protein: CASMGGQATDTQYF

D gene: -
V gene: TRBV2
clone size: -
J gene: TRBJ1-5
CDR3 DNA: TGTGCCAGCAGTGTGGGGACGTCTAGCAATCAGCCCCAGCATTTT
CDR3 protein: CASSVGTSSNQPQHF

D gene: TRBD2
V gene: TRBV28
clone size: -
J gene: TRBJ2-7
CDR3 DNA: TGTGCCAGCAGTGGCGCTGAAGCGGGAGGAGGCGAGCAGTACTTC
CDR3 protein: CASSGAEAGGGEQYF

D gene: TRBD2
V gene: TRBV11-2
clone size: -
J gene: TRBJ2-3
CDR3 DNA: TGTGCCAGCAGCTCCGGGACTAGCGGGACAGATACGCAGTATTTT
CDR3 protein: CASSSGTSGTDTQYF

D gene: -
V gene: TRBV2
clone size: -
J gene: TRBJ2-7
CDR3 DNA: TGTGCCAGCACTCCTTCCGAGGGCCGACGGGCCGAGCAGTACTTC
CDR3 protein: CASTPSEGRRAEQYF

D gene: -
V gene: TRBV9
clone size: -
J gene: TRBJ2-6
CDR3 DNA: TGTGCCAGCAGCGTAGGAGGGGGTTCTGGGGCCAACGTCCTGACTTTC
CDR3 protein: CASSVGGGSGANVLTF

D gene: -
V gene: TRBV2
clone size: -
J gene: TRBJ2-6
CDR3 DNA: TGTGCCAGCAGTAGGGATGAGGGGGCCAACGTCCTGACTTTC
CDR3 protein: CASSRDEGANVLTF

D gene: TRBD1
V gene: TRBV7-6
clone size: -
J gene: TRBJ1-5
CDR3 DNA: TGTGCCAGCAGCGCAGAAACAGGGGGCGCTGGGCAGCCCCAGCATTTT
CDR3 protein: CASSAETGGAGQPQHF

D gene: TRBD2
V gene: TRBV7-9
clone size: -
J gene: TRBJ2-1
CDR3 DNA: TGTGCCAGCAGCCCGCTCCGGCTAGCGGGAGATGAGCAGTTCTTC
CDR3 protein: CASSPLRLAGDEQFF

D gene: -
V gene: TRBV14
clone size: once
J gene: TRBJ2-2
CDR3 DNA: TGTGCCAGCAGCCATGGCGCCACCGGGGAGCTGTTTTTT
CDR3 protein: CASSHGATGELFF

D gene: TRBD2
V gene: TRBV4-1
clone size: -
J gene: TRBJ2-7
CDR3 DNA: TGCGCCAGCAGCCAAGATTTCCGGTCGACTAGCGGGAGGGGTGAGCAGTACTTC
CDR3 protein: CASSQDFRSTSGRGEQYF

D gene: -
V gene: TRBV29-1
clone size: -
J gene: TRBJ1-2
CDR3 DNA: TGCAGCGTTAGGGAAGGCTACACCTTC
CDR3 protein: CSVREGYTF

D gene: TRBD1
V gene: TRBV27
clone size: -
J gene: TRBJ2-6
CDR3 DNA: TGTGCCAGCAGTTTATTCACCCCGGACAGGGCTGGGGCCAACGTCCTGACTTTC
CDR3 protein: CASSLFTPDRAGANVLTF

D gene: TRBD2
V gene: TRBV5-1
clone size: -
J gene: TRBJ2-7
CDR3 DNA: TGCGCCAGCAGCTTGGGCAGCGGGATCTCCTACGAGCAGTACTTC
CDR3 protein: CASSLGSGISYEQYF

D gene: TRBD1
V gene: TRBV28
clone size: -
J gene: TRBJ1-6
CDR3 DNA: TGTGCCAGCAGGGGACAGGAGGGTAATTCACCCCTCCACTTT
CDR3 protein: CASRGQEGNSPLHF

D gene: -
V gene: TRBV6-1
clone size: -
J gene: TRBJ1-3
CDR3 DNA: TGTGCCAGCAGTGGACCTGGAAACACCATATATTTT
CDR3 protein: CASSGPGNTIYF

D gene: -
V gene: TRBV6-6
clone size: -
J gene: TRBJ1-5
CDR3 DNA: TGTGCCAGCAGCTATCAGGGAGATCAGCCCCAGCATTTT
CDR3 protein: CASSYQGDQPQHF

D gene: TRBD1
V gene: TRBV19
clone size: once
J gene: TRBJ1-5
CDR3 DNA: TGTGCCAGTAGTCCAGTCACAGGGGGCCGGAATCAGCCCCAGCATTTT
CDR3 protein: CASSPVTGGRNQPQHF

D gene: TRBD1
V gene: TRBV28
clone size: -
J gene: TRBJ1-3
CDR3 DNA: TGTGCCAGCAGACTACAGGGGCACGGAAACACCATATATTTT
CDR3 protein: CASRLQGHGNTIYF

D gene: -
V gene: TRBV28
clone size: -
J gene: TRBJ2-7
CDR3 DNA: TGTGCCAGCTATGGAACGAGCTCCTACGAGCAGTACTTC
CDR3 protein: CASYGTSSYEQYF

D gene: TRBD2
V gene: TRBV27
clone size: -
J gene: TRBJ2-7
CDR3 DNA: TGTGCCAGCTCATACTCGCGCGGGAGCTCCTACGAGCAGTACTTC
CDR3 protein: CASSYSRGSSYEQYF